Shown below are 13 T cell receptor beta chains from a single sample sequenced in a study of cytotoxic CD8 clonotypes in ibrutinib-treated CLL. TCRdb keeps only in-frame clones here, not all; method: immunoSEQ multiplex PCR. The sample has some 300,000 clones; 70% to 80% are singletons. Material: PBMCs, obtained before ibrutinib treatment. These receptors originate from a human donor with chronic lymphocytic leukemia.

The CDR3 protein is CASSAYGGDTQYF. CDR3 DNA: TGTGCCAGCAGTGCATACGGGGGAGATACGCAGTATTTT. The rearrangement uses TRBV27 and TRBJ2-3, with D tentatively TRBD2 (6 bases). Germline CDR1 MNHEY, CDR2 SMNVEV (reference sequence). This CDR3 contains 13 residues. V lost 5 bases and J 5 bases, leaving 11 bases between the germline ends.

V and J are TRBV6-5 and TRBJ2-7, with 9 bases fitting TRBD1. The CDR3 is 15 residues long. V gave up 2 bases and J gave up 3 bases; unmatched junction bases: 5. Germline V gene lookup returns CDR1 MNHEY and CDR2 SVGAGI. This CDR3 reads CASSYAPGQGYEQYF. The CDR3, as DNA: TGTGCCAGCAGTTACGCACCGGGACAGGGCTACGAGCAGTACTTC.

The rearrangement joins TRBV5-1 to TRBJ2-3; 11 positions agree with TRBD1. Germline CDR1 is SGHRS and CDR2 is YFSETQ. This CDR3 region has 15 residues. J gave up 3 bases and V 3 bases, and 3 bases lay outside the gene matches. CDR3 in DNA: TGCGCCAGCAGCTCCCGGGACAGGGGGACAGATACGCAGTATTTT. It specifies CASSSRDRGTDTQYF.

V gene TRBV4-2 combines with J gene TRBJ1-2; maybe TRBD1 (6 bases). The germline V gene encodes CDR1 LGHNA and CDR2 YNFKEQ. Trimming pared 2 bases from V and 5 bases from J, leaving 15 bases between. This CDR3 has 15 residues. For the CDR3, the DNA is TGTGCCAGCAGCCAAAACAGGGTTGACAAGTATGGCTACACCTTC. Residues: CASSQNRVDKYGYTF.

CDR3 sequence: CASSVAQETQYF. CDR3 nucleotides: TGTGCCAGCAGCGTAGCCCAAGAGACCCAGTACTTC. The V gene is TRBV9, the J gene TRBJ2-5, with no clear D. Per the germline V gene, CDR1 is SGDLS and CDR2 is YYNGEE. Between the trimmed V and J ends, which lost 0 bases and 1 base, there was a span of 1 base. CDR3 size: 12 residues.

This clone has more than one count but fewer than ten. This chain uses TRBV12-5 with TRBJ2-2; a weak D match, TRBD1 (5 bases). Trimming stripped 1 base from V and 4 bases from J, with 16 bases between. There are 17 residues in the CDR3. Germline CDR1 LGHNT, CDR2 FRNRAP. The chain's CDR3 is CASGLGRQSIFTGELFF. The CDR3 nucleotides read TGTGCTAGTGGTTTGGGGCGACAGTCTATCTTCACCGGGGAGCTGTTTTTT.

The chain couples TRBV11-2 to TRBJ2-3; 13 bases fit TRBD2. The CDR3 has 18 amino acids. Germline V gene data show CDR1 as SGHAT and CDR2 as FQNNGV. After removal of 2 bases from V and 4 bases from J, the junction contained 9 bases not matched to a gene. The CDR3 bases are TGTGCCAGCAGCTTACGTTCGACTAGCGGGAGGAGAGCAGATACGCAGTATTTT. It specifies CASSLRSTSGRRADTQYF.

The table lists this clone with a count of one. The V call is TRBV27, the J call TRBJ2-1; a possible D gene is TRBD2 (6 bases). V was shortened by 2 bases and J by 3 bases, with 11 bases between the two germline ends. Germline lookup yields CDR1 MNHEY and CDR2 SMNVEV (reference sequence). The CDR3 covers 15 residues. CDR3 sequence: CASSLRRDSYNEQFF. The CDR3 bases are TGTGCCAGCAGTTTAAGGCGGGATAGCTACAATGAGCAGTTCTTC.

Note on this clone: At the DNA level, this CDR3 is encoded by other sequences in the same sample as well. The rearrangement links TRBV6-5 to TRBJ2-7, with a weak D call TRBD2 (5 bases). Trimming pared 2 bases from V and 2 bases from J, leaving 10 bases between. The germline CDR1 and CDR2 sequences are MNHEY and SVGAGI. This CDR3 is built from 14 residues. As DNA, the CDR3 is TGTGCCAGCAGTTACGGCGGGTCGGCCTACGAGCAGTACTTC. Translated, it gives CASSYGGSAYEQYF.

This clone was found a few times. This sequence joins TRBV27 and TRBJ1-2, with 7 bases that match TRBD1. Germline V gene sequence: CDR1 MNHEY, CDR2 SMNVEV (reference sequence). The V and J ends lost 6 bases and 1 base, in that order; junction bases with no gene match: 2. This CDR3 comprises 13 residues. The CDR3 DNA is TGTGCCAGCAGGACAGGGAATAACTATGGCTACACCTTC. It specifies CASRTGNNYGYTF.

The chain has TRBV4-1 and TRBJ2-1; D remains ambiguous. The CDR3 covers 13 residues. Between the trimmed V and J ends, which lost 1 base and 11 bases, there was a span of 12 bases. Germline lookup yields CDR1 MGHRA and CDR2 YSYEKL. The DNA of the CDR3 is TGCGCCAGCAGCCAAGGCCAGGTTTTTCAGCAGTTCTTC. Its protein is CASSQGQVFQQFF.

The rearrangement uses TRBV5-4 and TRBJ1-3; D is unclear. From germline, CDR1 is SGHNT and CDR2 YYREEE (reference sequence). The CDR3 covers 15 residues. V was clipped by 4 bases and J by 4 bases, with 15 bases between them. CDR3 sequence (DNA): TGTGCCAGCAGCGACCGATCTTCGGCAGGAAACACCATATATTTT. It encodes CASSDRSSAGNTIYF.

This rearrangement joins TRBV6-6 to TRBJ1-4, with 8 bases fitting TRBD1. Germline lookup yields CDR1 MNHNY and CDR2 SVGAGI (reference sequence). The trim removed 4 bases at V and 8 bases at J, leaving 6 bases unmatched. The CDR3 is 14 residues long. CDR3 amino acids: CASSLQGVGEKLFF. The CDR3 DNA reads TGTGCCAGCAGTTTACAGGGGGTGGGCGAAAAACTGTTTTTT.